Below are 14 T cell receptor beta chains sequenced from a single sample in a study of PD-L1 blockade in urothelial cancer. Profiling relied on immunoSEQ multiplex PCR, and the TCRdb table lists in-frame clones only, not all of them. The sample carries approximately 20,000 clones, around nine tenths recorded once. The time point here: peripheral blood 6 weeks after treatment start. The starting material was PBMCs, obtained around atezolizumab (anti-PD-L1) treatment. The receptors shown here come from a woman aged 60-75 years with urothelial cancer.

V gene TRBV6-5 combines with J gene TRBJ1-2, with D uncertain. The CDR3 extends over 16 amino acids. Germline loops: CDR1 MNHEY, CDR2 SVGAGI. V was trimmed by 0 bases and J by 2 bases, leaving 13 bases between them. This CDR3 is CASSYSISNWNYGYTF. Here the CDR3 DNA reads TGTGCCAGCAGTTACTCGATCTCAAACTGGAACTATGGCTACACCTTC.

The rearrangement joins TRBV5-1 to TRBJ1-3, with a tentative D call TRBD1 (5 bases). The V gene lost 6 bases and the J gene lost 0 bases, with 13 bases spanning the gap. CDR3 length equals 15 residues. Germline V gene sequence: CDR1 SGHRS, CDR2 YFSETQ. CDR3 coding DNA: TGCGCCAGCACCTTCACAGGCGCCTCTGGAAACACCATATATTTT. This sequence encodes CASTFTGASGNTIYF. The full variable domain, with the rest looked up from reference TRBV5-1 and TRBJ1-3, is KAGVTQTPRYLIKTRGQQVTLSCSPISGHRSVSWYQQTPGQGLQFLFEYFSETQRNKGNFPGRFSGRQFSNSRSEMNVSTLELGDSALYLCASTFTGASGNTIYFGEGSWLTVV.

This clone is a singleton in its sample. The chain is built from TRBV6-5 and TRBJ2-7; possibly TRBD2 for D (7 bases). Trimming left V 10 bases short and J 0 bases short, with 19 bases between. This CDR3 has 15 amino acids. CDR1 is MNHEY, CDR2 SVGAGI, per germline. The CDR3: CATLGGGPGSYEQYF. The CDR3 DNA sequence: TGTGCCACCCTGGGGGGGGGCCCGGGCTCCTACGAGCAGTACTTC.

This sequence joins TRBV7-9 and TRBJ1-1; possibly TRBD1 for D (6 bases). CDR1 is SEHNR, CDR2 FQNEAQ, per germline (reference sequence). V lost 2 bases to trimming and J lost 0 bases, with 10 bases between them. The CDR3 has 15 residues. The CDR3 is CASSLLTGLNTEAFF. The CDR3 DNA sequence: TGTGCCAGCAGCTTATTAACAGGGTTGAACACTGAAGCTTTCTTT.

The V and J genes are TRBV27 and TRBJ1-4; no firm D call. V gave up 6 bases and J gave up 3 bases, with 8 bases separating them. This CDR3 region has 13 residues. Germline lookup yields CDR1 MNHEY and CDR2 SMNVEV (reference sequence). In DNA, the CDR3 is TGTGCCAGCAGCTTGGAGGCTAATGAAAAACTGTTTTTT. Translated: CASSLEANEKLFF.

The rearrangement joins TRBV10-3 to TRBJ2-7, with 10 bases aligning to TRBD2. CDR3 length: 16 amino acids. The V gene end was trimmed by 6 bases and the J gene end by 5 bases; junction bases not matched to a gene: 13. CDR1 and CDR2 (germline): ENHRY, SYGVKD. The CDR3 DNA reads as TGTGCCATCAGACAGGGACGTCTAGCGGGAGTCCACGAGCAGTACTTC. Its translation is CAIRQGRLAGVHEQYF.

This chain links TRBV7-6 with TRBJ2-7; D is uncertain. Germline-derived CDR1 and CDR2 are SGHVS and FNYEAQ. Trimming left V 1 base short and J 4 bases short, with 8 bases between. This CDR3 has 13 amino acids. The CDR3 sequence is CASSLGPKYEQYF. DNA of the CDR3: TGTGCCAGCAGCTTAGGCCCTAAATACGAGCAGTACTTC.

Here the CDR3 reads CATSSWTGVTNEKLFF. Written as DNA, the CDR3 is TGTGCCACCAGCAGTTGGACAGGGGTAACTAATGAAAAACTGTTTTTT. The chain is built from TRBV15 and TRBJ1-4; the match to TRBD1 covers 9 bases. The CDR3 runs to 16 residues. The ends lost 3 bases at V and 1 base at J; junction bases unmatched: 3. CDR1 is LNHNV and CDR2 is YYDKDF in the germline V gene (reference sequence).

The J gene is TRBJ2-1, the V gene TRBV25-1, with D tentatively TRBD2 (5 bases). The CDR3 covers 15 residues. V lost 5 bases and J lost 2, with 13 bases in between. CDR1 is MGHDK, CDR2 SYGVNS, per germline. CDR3 sequence (DNA): TGTGCCAGCAGTATGGGCGGGTCCCCCTACAATGAGCAGTTCTTC. The encoded protein is CASSMGGSPYNEQFF. The full variable domain, in which reference TRBV25-1 and TRBJ2-1 provide the parts outside the CDR3, is EADIYQTPRYLVIGTGKKITLECSQTMGHDKMYWYQQDPGMELHLIHYSYGVNSTEKGDLSSESTVSRIRTEHFPLTLESARPSHTSQYLCASSMGGSPYNEQFFGPGTRLTVL.

V and J are TRBV11-3 and TRBJ2-7; 8 nucleotides agree with TRBD1. This CDR3 region has 14 residues. V shed 2 bases, J shed 5 bases, and the junction held 5 bases outside the gene matches. Per germline, CDR1 SGHNT and CDR2 YENEEA. CDR3 residues: CASSLSDRVDEQYF. The CDR3 DNA reads as TGTGCCAGCAGCTTATCGGACAGGGTCGACGAGCAGTACTTC.

The J gene is TRBJ1-2, the V gene TRBV5-6; a possible D gene is TRBD1 (6 bases). Trimming removed 5 bases from V and 4 bases from J, with 15 bases in between. CDR3 length: 14 residues. Germline assignment: CDR1 SGHDT and CDR2 YYEEEE. CDR3 loop: CASSRPDSRYGYTF. In DNA form, the CDR3 reads TGTGCCAGCAGTCGGCCGGACAGCCGCTATGGCTACACCTTC.

The chain combines TRBV9 with TRBJ2-5, with TRBD2 identical over 16 bases. This CDR3 comprises 16 residues. Trimming cost V 8 bases and J 5 bases; bases outside gene matches: 9. Germline CDR1 reads SGDLS; CDR2 reads YYNGEE. The CDR3 protein is CASGQGTSGGAETQYF. In DNA, the CDR3 is TGTGCCAGTGGACAGGGGACTAGCGGGGGGGCGGAGACCCAGTACTTC. Full variable domain (missing parts from reference TRBV9 and TRBJ2-5): DSGVTQTPKHLITATGQRVTLRCSPRSGDLSVYWYQQSLDQGLQFLIQYYNGEERAKGNILERFSAQQFPDLHSELNLSSLELGDSALYFCASGQGTSGGAETQYFGPGTRLLVL.

This clone was detected once. This chain links TRBV7-9 with TRBJ2-1, with 7 bases identical to TRBD2. V trimming: 5 bases; J trimming: 6 bases; junction bases outside the gene matches: 7. The germline V gene has CDR1 SEHNR and CDR2 FQNEAQ (reference sequence). There are 14 residues in the CDR3. The CDR3 loop is CASSPTSVGNEQFF. DNA of the CDR3: TGTGCCAGCAGCCCTACTAGCGTAGGCAATGAGCAGTTCTTC.

V gene TRBV9 combines with J gene TRBJ2-3, with D maybe TRBD2 (5 bases). The germline V gene has CDR1 SGDLS and CDR2 YYNGEE. Trimming stripped 0 bases from V and 6 bases from J, with 14 bases between. CDR3 length: 15 amino acids. The CDR3 loop reads CASSVVGRGWDTQYF. DNA for the CDR3: TGTGCCAGCAGCGTAGTGGGGAGAGGGTGGGATACGCAGTATTTT.